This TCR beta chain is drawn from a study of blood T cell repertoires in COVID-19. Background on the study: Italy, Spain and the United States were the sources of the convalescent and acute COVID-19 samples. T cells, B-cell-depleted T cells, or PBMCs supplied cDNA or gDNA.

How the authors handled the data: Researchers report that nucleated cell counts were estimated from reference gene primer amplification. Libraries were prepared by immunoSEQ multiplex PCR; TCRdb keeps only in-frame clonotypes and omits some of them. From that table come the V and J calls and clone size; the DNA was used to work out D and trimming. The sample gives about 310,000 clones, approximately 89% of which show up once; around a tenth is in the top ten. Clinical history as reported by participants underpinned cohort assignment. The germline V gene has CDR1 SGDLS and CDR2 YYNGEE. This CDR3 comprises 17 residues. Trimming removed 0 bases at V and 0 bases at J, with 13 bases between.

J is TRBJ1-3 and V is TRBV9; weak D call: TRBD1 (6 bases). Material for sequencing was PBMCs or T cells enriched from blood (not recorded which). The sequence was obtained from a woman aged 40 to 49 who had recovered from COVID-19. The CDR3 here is CASSVASTGLSGNTIYF. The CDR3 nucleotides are TGTGCCAGCAGCGTAGCTAGTACAGGGCTCTCTGGAAACACCATATATTTT.